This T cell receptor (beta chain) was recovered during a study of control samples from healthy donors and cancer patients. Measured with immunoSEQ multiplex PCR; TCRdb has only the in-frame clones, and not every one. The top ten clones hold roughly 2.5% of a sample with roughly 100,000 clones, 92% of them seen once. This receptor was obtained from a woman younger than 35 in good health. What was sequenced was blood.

CDR3 sequence (DNA): TGCGCCAGCAGTGAACTTTTCGAGCAGTACTTC. It encodes CASSELFEQYF. The V gene is TRBV10-2, the J gene TRBJ2-7; D gene uncertain. Trimming stripped 3 bases from V and 6 bases from J, with 6 bases between. The CDR3 contains 11 residues. Per the germline V gene, CDR1 is WSHSY and CDR2 is SAAADI.